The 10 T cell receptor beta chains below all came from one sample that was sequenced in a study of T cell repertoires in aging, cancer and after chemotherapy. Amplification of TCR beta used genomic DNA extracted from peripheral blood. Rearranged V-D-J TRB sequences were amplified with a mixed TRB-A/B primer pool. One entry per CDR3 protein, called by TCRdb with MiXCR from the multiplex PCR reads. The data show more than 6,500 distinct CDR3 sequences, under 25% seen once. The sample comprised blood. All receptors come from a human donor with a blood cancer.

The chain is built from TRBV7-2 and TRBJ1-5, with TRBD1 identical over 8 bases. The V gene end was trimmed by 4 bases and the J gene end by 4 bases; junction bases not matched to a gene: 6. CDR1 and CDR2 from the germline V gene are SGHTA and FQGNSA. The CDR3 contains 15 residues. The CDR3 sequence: CASSYQGAANQPQHF. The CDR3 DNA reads TGTGCCAGCAGCTATCAGGGGGCGGCAAATCAGCCCCAGCATTTT.

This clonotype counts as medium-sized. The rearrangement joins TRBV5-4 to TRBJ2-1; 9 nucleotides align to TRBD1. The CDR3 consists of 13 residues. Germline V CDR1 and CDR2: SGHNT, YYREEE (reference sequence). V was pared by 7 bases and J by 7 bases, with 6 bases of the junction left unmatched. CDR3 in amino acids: CASRGQGRNEQFF. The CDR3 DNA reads TGTGCCAGCCGGGGACAGGGCAGGAATGAGCAGTTCTTC.

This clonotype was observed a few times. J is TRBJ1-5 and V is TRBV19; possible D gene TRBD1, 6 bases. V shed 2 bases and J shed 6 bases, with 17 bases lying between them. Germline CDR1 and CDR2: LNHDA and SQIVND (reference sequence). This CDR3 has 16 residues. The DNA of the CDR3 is TGTGCCAGTAGTATACCTCGAAAAGGGGGGAGTCAGCCCCAGCATTTT. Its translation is CASSIPRKGGSQPQHF.

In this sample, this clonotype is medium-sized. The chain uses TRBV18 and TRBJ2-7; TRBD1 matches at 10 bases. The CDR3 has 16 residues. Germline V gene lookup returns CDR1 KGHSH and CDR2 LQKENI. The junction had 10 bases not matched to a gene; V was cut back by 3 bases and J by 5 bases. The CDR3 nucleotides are TGTGCCAGCTCACCCTCCGGGACAGGGGTAATTCACGAGCAGTACTTC. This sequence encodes CASSPSGTGVIHEQYF.

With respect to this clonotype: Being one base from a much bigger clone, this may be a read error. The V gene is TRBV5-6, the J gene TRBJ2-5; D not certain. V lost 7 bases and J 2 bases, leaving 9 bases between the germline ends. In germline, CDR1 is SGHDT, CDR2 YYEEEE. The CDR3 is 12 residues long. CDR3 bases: TGTGCCAGCGGCCCCAGTCAAGAGACCCAGTACTTC. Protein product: CASGPSQETQYF.

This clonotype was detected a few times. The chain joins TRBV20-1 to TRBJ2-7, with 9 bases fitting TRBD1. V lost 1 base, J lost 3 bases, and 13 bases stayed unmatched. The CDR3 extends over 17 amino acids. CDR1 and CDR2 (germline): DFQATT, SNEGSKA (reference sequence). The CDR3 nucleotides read TGCAGTGCTAGAGGCATTGCCGGGACAGGGTGGCGCTACGAGCAGTACTTC. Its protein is CSARGIAGTGWRYEQYF.

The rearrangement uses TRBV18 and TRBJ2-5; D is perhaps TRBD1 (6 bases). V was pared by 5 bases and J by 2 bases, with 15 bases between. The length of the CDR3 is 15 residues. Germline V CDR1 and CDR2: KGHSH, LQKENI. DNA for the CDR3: TGTGCCAGCTCAAACCACCAGACAGGTCAAGAGACCCAGTACTTC. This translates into CASSNHQTGQETQYF.

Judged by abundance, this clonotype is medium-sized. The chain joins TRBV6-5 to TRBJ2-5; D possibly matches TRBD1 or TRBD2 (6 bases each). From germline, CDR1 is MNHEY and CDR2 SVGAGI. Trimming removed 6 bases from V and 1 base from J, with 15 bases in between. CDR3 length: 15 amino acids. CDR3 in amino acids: CASRMEGGLQETQYF. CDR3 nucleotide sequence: TGTGCCAGCAGGATGGAGGGGGGCCTCCAAGAGACCCAGTACTTC.

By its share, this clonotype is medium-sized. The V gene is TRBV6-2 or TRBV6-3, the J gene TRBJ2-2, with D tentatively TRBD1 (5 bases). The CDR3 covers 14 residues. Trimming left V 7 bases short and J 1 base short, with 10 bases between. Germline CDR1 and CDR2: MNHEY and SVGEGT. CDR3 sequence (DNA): TGTGCCAGCAAGCGAACAGGGAACACCGGGGAGCTGTTTTTT. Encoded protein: CASKRTGNTGELFF.

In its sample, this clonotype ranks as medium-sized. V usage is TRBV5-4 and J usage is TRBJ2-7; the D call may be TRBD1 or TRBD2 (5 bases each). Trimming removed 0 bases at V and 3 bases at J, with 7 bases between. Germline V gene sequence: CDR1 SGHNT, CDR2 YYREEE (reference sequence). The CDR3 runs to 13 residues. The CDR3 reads CASSLEGRYEQYF. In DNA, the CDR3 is TGTGCCAGCAGCTTGGAGGGACGCTACGAGCAGTACTTC.